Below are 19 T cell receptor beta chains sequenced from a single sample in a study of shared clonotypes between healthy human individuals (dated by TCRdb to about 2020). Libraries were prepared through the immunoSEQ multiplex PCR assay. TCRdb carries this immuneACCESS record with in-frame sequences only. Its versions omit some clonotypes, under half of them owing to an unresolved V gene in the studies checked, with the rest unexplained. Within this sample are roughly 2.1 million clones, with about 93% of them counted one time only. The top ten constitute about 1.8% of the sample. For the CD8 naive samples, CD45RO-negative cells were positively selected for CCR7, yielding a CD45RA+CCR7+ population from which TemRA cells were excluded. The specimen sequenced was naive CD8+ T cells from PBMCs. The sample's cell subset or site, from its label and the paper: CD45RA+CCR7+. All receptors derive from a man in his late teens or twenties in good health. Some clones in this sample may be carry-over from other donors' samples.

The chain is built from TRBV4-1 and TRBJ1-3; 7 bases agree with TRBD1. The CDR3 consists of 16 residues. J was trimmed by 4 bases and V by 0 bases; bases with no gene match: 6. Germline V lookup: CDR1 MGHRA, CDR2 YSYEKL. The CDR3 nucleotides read TGCGCCAGCAGCCAAGATCTAACAGGGGTCGGAAACACCATATATTTT. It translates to CASSQDLTGVGNTIYF.

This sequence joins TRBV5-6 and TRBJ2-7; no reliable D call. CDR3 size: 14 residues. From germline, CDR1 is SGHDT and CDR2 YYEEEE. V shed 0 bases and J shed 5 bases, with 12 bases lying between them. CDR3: CASSLVIIGHEQYF. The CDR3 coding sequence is TGTGCCAGCAGCTTGGTTATAATCGGCCACGAGCAGTACTTC.

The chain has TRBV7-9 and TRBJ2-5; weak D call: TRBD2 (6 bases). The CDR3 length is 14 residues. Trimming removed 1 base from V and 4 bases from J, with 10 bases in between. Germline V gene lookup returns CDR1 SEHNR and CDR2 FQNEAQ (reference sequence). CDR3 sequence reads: CASSLVREAETQYF. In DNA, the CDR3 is TGTGCCAGCAGCTTAGTCAGGGAGGCAGAGACCCAGTACTTC.

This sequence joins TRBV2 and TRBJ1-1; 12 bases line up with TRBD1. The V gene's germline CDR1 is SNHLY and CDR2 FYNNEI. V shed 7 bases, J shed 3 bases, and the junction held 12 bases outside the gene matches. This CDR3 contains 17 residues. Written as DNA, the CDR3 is TGTGCCAGCAATTCCGGGACAGGGGGCTATGGGGACACTGAAGCTTTCTTT. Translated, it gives CASNSGTGGYGDTEAFF.

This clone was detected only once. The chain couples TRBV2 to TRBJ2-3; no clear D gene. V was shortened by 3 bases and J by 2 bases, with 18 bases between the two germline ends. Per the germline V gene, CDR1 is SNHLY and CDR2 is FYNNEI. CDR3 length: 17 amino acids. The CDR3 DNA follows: TGTGCCAGCAGTGAGGCGACGGTATTGCCGGACACAGATACGCAGTATTTT. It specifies CASSEATVLPDTDTQYF.

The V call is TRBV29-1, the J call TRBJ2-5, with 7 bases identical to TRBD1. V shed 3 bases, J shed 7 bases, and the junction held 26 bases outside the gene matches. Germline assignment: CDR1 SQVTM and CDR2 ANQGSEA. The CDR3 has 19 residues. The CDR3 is CSVEARDSHLTPPTVTQYF. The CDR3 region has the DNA TGCAGCGTTGAGGCCCGGGACAGCCATTTAACCCCTCCAACGGTGACCCAGTACTTC.

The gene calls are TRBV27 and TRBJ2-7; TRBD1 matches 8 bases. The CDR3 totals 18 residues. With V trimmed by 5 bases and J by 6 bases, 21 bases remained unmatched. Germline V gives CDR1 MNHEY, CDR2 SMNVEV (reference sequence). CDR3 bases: TGTGCCAGCAGTCCCCTAGCCTTTAGGATAGACAGGGGTTCCGAGCAGTACTTC. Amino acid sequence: CASSPLAFRIDRGSEQYF.

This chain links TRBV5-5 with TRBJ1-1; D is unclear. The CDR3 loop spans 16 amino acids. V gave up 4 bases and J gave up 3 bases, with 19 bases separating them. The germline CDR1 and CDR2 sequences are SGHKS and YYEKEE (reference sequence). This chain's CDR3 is CASSPPSVGRDTEAFF. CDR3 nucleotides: TGTGCCAGCAGCCCACCCTCGGTCGGGCGAGACACTGAAGCTTTCTTT.

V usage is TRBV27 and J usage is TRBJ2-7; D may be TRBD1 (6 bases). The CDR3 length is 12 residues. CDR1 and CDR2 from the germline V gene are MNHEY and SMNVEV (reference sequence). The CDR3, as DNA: TGTGCATCAAGAGAGGGGGACTACGAGCAGTACTTC. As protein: CASREGDYEQYF.

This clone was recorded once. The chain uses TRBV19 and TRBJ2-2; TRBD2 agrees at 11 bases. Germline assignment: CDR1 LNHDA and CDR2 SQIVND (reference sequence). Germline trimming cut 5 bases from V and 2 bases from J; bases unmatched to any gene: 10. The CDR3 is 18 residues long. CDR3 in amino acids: CASSPYPGLAANTGELFF. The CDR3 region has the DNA TGTGCCAGTAGTCCCTACCCGGGACTAGCGGCAAACACCGGGGAGCTGTTTTTT.

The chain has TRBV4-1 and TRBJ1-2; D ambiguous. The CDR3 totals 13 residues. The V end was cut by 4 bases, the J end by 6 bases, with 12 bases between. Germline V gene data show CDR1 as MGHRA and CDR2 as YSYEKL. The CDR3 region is CASSRINSHGYTF. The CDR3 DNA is TGCGCCAGCAGCCGAATAAACAGCCATGGCTACACCTTC.

The CDR3 coding sequence is TGTGCCAGCAGTGACGGACTAGCGGGAATCAATGAGCAGTTCTTC. This encodes CASSDGLAGINEQFF. The chain recombines TRBV6-4 with TRBJ2-1, with TRBD2 matching 12 bases. This CDR3 is built from 15 residues. The V gene end was trimmed by 2 bases and the J gene end by 6 bases; junction bases not matched to a gene: 2. Germline V CDR1 and CDR2: MRHNA, SNTAGT.

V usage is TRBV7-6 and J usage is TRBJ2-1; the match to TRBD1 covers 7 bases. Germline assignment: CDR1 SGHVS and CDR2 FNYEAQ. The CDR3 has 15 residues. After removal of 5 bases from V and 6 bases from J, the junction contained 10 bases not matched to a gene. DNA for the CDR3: TGTGCCAGCAGCCGGTCCCCCCGGGACAGCAATGAGCAGTTCTTC. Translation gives CASSRSPRDSNEQFF.

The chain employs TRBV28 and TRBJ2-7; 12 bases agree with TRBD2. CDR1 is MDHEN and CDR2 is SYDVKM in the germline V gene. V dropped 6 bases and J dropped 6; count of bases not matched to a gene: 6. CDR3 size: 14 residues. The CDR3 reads CASSILAGGLEQYF. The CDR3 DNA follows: TGTGCCAGCAGCATACTAGCGGGGGGACTCGAGCAGTACTTC.

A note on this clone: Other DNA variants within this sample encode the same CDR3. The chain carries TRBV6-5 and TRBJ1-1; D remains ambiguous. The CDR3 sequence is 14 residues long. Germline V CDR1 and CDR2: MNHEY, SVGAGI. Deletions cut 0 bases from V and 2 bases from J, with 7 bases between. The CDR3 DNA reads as TGTGCCAGCAGTTACTCCGGCGGCAACACTGAAGCTTTCTTT. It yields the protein CASSYSGGNTEAFF.

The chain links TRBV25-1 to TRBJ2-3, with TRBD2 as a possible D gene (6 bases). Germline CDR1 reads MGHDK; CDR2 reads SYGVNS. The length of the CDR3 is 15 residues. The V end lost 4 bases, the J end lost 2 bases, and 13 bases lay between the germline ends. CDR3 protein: CASSGGDRLTDTQYF. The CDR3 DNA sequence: TGTGCCAGCAGTGGGGGGGACCGACTCACAGATACGCAGTATTTT. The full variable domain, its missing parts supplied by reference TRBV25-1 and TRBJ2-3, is EADIYQTPRYLVIGTGKKITLECSQTMGHDKMYWYQQDPGMELHLIHYSYGVNSTEKGDLSSESTVSRIRTEHFPLTLESARPSHTSQYLCASSGGDRLTDTQYFGPGTRLTVL.

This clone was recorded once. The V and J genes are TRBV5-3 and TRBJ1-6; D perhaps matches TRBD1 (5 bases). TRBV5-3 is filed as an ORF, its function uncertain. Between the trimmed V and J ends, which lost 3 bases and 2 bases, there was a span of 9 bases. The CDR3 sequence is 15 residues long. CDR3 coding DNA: TGTGCCAGAAGCTGCCAGGGACCCTATAATTCACCCCTCCACTTT. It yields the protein CARSCQGPYNSPLHF.

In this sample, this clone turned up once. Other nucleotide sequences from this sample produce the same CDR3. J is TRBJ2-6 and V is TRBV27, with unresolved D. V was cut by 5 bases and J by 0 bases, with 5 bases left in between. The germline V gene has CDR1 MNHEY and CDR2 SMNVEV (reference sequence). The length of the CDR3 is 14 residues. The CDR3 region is CASSPSSGANVLTF. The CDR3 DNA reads TGTGCCAGCAGTCCGTCCTCTGGGGCCAACGTCCTGACTTTC.

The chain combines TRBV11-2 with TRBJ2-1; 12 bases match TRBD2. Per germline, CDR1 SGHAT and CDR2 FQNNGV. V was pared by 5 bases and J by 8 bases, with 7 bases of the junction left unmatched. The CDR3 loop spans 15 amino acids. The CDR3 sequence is CASSSGLAGWDEQFF. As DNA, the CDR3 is TGTGCCAGCAGCAGCGGACTAGCGGGGTGGGATGAGCAGTTCTTC.